The present T cell receptor (beta chain) was sequenced within a study of T cells in localized non-small cell lung cancer. Regarding the study as a whole: Appearance in adjacent lung was seen for a median roughly 56 of the top 100 tumor clones. Of the tissues analyzed, uninvolved adjacent lung showed maximal T cell clonality, greater than tumor. Owing to sequencing of a solitary tumor region, heterogeneity cannot be discounted.

On this clone: Its antigen is currently unknown.

Profiling relied on immunoSEQ multiplex PCR, and the TCRdb table lists in-frame clones only, not all of them. Counted here are about 57,000 clones, just over 90% occurring once; the ten biggest clones make up 15% to 20%. With 4 bases removed from V and 4 bases from J, the gap between germline ends came to 17 bases. The germline V gene encodes CDR1 SGHRS and CDR2 YFSETQ. This CDR3 region has 15 residues. The sample consisted of peripheral blood, taken before any cancer treatment. This TCR derives from a man aged 40-75 years with stage I lung adenocarcinoma. This rearrangement joins TRBV5-1 to TRBJ1-1; no clear D. CDR3 sequence reads: CASSPGPPRTTEAFF. The CDR3 DNA follows: TGCGCCAGCAGCCCTGGTCCACCCCGGACCACTGAAGCTTTCTTT.